This T cell receptor (beta chain) was profiled in a study of beta chain features in type 1 diabetes. Overall study: There was similarity between patients and healthy donors in age, gender and cell yields.

Study-wide points: When Type 1 diabetes patients were examined, their TCRB CDR3s proved moderately but significantly shorter in all four CD4+ subsets.

There are a few counts of this clone. What it binds is unknown. Reverse transcription of all isolated RNA meant that expressed TCRB transcripts were sequenced. Sequencing was performed with immunoSEQ multiplex PCR; in TCRdb, only in-frame clones are kept and a portion is missing. Of 200,000 to 250,000 clones detected, about 14% appear once; the ten largest clones hold 0.015% to 0.02%. The specimen sequenced was naive CD4+ T cells from blood. The source of this sequence is a man younger than 40 with type 1 diabetes.

The CDR3 bases are TGTGCCAGCAGCTTAACAGGGAGAAGCAATCAGCCCCAGCATTTT. This translates into CASSLTGRSNQPQHF. The chain joins TRBV7-8 to TRBJ1-5; perhaps TRBD1 as D (6 bases). This CDR3 comprises 15 residues. V was shortened by 2 bases and J by 1 base, with 9 bases between the two germline ends. From germline, CDR1 is SGHVS and CDR2 FQNEAQ.